What follows are 2 T cell receptor beta chains derived from one specimen sequenced in a study of blood T cell repertoires in COVID-19. TCRdb's table, derived via immunoSEQ multiplex PCR, lists solely in-frame clones and lacks some. There are some 100,000 clones in the sample; under 90% occur only once, and 3% to 4% lies in the top ten. Sequenced input: peripheral blood. The source is a woman between 70 and 85 years old with acute or convalescent COVID-19.

The rearrangement joins TRBV19 to TRBJ2-1, with TRBD1 as a possible D gene (5 bases). CDR1 and CDR2 from the germline V gene are LNHDA and SQIVND (reference sequence). V shed 5 bases and J shed 10 bases, with 18 bases lying between them. This CDR3 contains 14 residues. The CDR3 coding sequence is TGTGCCAGTAGTGACTCTTCCAGGGCTTGGGAGCAGTTCTTC. It specifies CASSDSSRAWEQFF.

This rearrangement joins TRBV5-1 to TRBJ1-4; TRBD1 agrees at 7 bases. Germline CDR1 is SGHRS and CDR2 is YFSETQ. V shed 4 bases, J shed 8 bases, and the junction held 8 bases outside the gene matches. The CDR3 is 14 amino acids. The chain's CDR3 is CASSRGTAPEKLFF. Written as DNA, the CDR3 is TGCGCCAGCAGCCGCGGGACAGCTCCCGAAAAACTGTTTTTT.